Ten or more counts support the clone carrying this TCR beta chain. Its antigen is currently unknown. RNA transcripts were the template for amplifying TCR beta CDR3 regions. An initial round of RT-PCR targeting the TCR CDR3 relied on the HTBI primer set. A single record per CDR3 protein comes from TCRdb applying MiXCR to the multiplex PCR reads. There are around 700,000 distinct CDR3 sequences in the sample; about 17% occur only once, and around 17% lies in the top ten. This entry belongs to a study of T cells in Graves' hyperthyroidism and ophthalmopathy. This CDR3 is 14 amino acids long. The germline CDR1 and CDR2 sequences are DFQATT and SNEGSKA (reference sequence). Trimming removed 0 bases at V and 3 bases at J, with 9 bases between. Regarding the study as a whole: Among thyroid clonotypes expanded above 0.001, most also appeared in blood.

Hyperthyroidism was newly diagnosed in patients aged 18 to 65 (duration under 2 months). It was uncontrolled infection, other autoimmune disease, pregnancy or lactation that excluded patients. The sequence came from a woman aged 45-65 years with Graves' hyperthyroidism that later progressed to Graves' ophthalmopathy. V and J are TRBV20-1 and TRBJ1-3; tentatively, D is TRBD1 (5 bases). Sequencing input: blood. For the CDR3, the DNA is TGCAGTGCTAGAGATCTCGGGGGTGGAAACACCATATATTTT. Translated, it gives CSARDLGGGNTIYF.